Sequencing of this TCR beta chain was carried out in a study of blood T cell repertoires in COVID-19 (dated by TCRdb to 2018 to 2021). Describing the broader study: The collaborator samples originated in the United States, Italy and Spain and spanned the acute and convalescent phases of COVID-19. The prospective study material was composed of cDNA or gDNA derived from T cells, B-cell-depleted T cells, or PBMCs. The dataset comprised deeply sampled blood TCRbeta repertoires from subjects exposed to, actively infected with, or recovered from COVID-19. The repertoires were released in a freely available public database intended as a resource for research on the immune response to SARS-CoV-2. The samples were drawn from two sources: the first 160 participants of the ongoing ImmuneRACE study, and 950 to 1,500 subjects contributed by 6 global collaborators. Nearly every sample came with metadata listing a de-identified subject ID, COVID-19 status, age in years and sex. HLA class I and class II types, where available, came from metadata supplied by the sample provider rather than from assay-based typing. Beyond this particular receptor, the publication reports: Clinical and demographic metadata were provided uncurated, with the amount varying by source and participant.

The CDR3 starts with the cysteine, ends with the phenylalanine, and has 16 residues. CDR3 DNA only is kept here, 48 bases in frame from base 1. The germline V gene sets CDR1 to SGHTA and CDR2 to FQGNSA. From V the trimming removes 3 bases and from J it removes 2 bases, while the gene matches leave 7 bases of the junction unaccounted for. Points on this clone: Its antigen is not yet known. Base qualities are missing; no much larger clone stands one base away.

One collaborating source in Seattle enrolled patients during active infection and followed them longitudinally through the course of disease. Each collaborating institution followed its own protocols to collect whole blood in K2EDTA tubes. Collaborator samples were shipped for TCRbeta analysis as frozen whole blood, isolated PBMCs, or DNA extracted from either sample type. The immunoSEQ Assay, a bias-controlled multiplex PCR, was used to amplify TCRbeta CDR3 regions from genomic DNA. Per the original workflow: The number of nucleated cells in each sample was estimated from the amplification of reference gene primers within the assay. Sequence reads were collapsed and filtered to measure the absolute abundance of every unique TCRbeta CDR3 rearrangement. For each sample, productive Simpson clonality was calculated as the square root of Simpson's diversity index across productive rearrangements. The immuneACCESS repertoire file appears here via TCRdb, limited to in-frame rearrangements. These files lack a portion of the clones; in checked studies, under half of the deficit traces to unresolved V genes, and the cause of the others is not known. V and J calls and clone size are as listed in that table; D and trimming were resolved from the DNA. The sample profile shows about 260,000 clones; 88% of them were found once. The top ten clonotypes cover about a tenth of the sample.

Input material: peripheral blood. This clonotype was obtained from a woman aged 65 to 85 with COVID-19, enrolled during active disease. The chain employs TRBV7-2 and TRBJ1-5, and TRBD1 matches 7 of the central bases. CDR3 loop: CASSFQGVFGNQPQHF. The sequenced DNA: TGTGCCAGCAGCTTCCAGGGGGTGTTTGGCAATCAGCCCCAGCATTTT.